The 28 T cell receptor beta chains listed next were all sequenced from one sample in a study of blood T cell repertoires in COVID-19. Measured with immunoSEQ multiplex PCR; TCRdb has only the in-frame clones, and not every one. The sample lists approximately 300,000 clones, roughly 85% occurring once. The specimen was PBMCs or T cells enriched from blood (not recorded which). The receptor source for this set is a woman aged 25 to 45 who had been exposed to COVID-19.

The chain employs TRBV12-3 or TRBV12-4 and TRBJ1-2; D unclear. This CDR3 comprises 12 residues. Between the trimmed V and J ends, which lost 6 bases and 3 bases, there was a span of 8 bases. CDR3 DNA: TGTGCCAGCAGCCTCAGTGACTATGGCTACACCTTC. This codes for CASSLSDYGYTF.

This clone appeared a single time. The chain is built from TRBV2 and TRBJ2-4; 9 nucleotides align to TRBD2. Germline lookup yields CDR1 SNHLY and CDR2 FYNNEI. CDR3 length equals 17 residues. V was pared by 3 bases and J by 0 bases, with 6 bases of the junction left unmatched. In nucleotides, the CDR3 is TGTGCCAGCAGTGAGACTACTAGCGGGTTAGCCAAAAACATTCAGTACTTC. Amino acids: CASSETTSGLAKNIQYF.

As to this clone: Sequence at one end of the junction differs from germline and may be a read error. The gene calls are TRBV27 and TRBJ2-3; D is possibly TRBD2 (5 bases). Looked up from germline, CDR1 is MNHEY and CDR2 is SMNVEV (reference sequence). The length of the CDR3 is 12 residues. The CDR3 DNA reads as TGTGCCAGCAGTTTCTCAAATCGGGCGGAGGTTTTT. It is translated as CASSFSNRAEVF.

This clone was found once. The genes are TRBV6-5 and TRBJ2-1, with D hard to call. V lost 6 bases and J lost 5, with 8 bases in between. This CDR3 is built from 12 residues. CDR1 and CDR2 from the germline V gene are MNHEY and SVGAGI. The CDR3 here is CASRSVDNEQFF. The CDR3, as DNA: TGTGCCAGCAGGAGCGTAGACAATGAGCAGTTCTTC.

This clone has more than one count but fewer than ten. CDR3: CASRRGSSYEQYF. CDR3 sequence (DNA): TGTGCCAGCCGTCGGGGGAGTAGCTACGAGCAGTACTTC. This chain links TRBV3-1 (or the pseudogene TRBV3-2) with TRBJ2-7; D is perhaps TRBD2 (6 bases). Germline-derived CDR1 and CDR2 are LGHDT and YNNKEL (reference sequence). V was cut by 8 bases and J by 3 bases, with 14 bases left in between. The CDR3 is 13 amino acids.

The chain employs TRBV5-4 and TRBJ1-3; D is unresolved. The CDR3 loop spans 15 amino acids. Germline CDR1 and CDR2: SGHNT and YYREEE (reference sequence). V gave up 0 bases and J gave up 0 bases, with 7 bases separating them. The CDR3 loop reads CASSLATSSGNTIYF. The CDR3 coding sequence is TGTGCCAGCAGCTTGGCGACAAGCTCTGGAAACACCATATATTTT.

This clone turned up a few times. The V gene is TRBV5-1, the J gene TRBJ2-1; D remains unclear. The CDR3 contains 14 residues. The germline V gene has CDR1 SGHRS and CDR2 YFSETQ. Trimming took off 0 bases at V and 6 bases at J, with 10 bases between the two ends. CDR3 loop: CASSLASSSNEQFF. Here the CDR3 DNA reads TGCGCCAGCAGCTTGGCGAGTAGCTCCAATGAGCAGTTCTTC.

The J gene is TRBJ1-5, the V gene TRBV2; perhaps TRBD1 as D (5 bases). V was clipped by 8 bases and J by 5 bases, with 16 bases between them. The germline CDR1 and CDR2 sequences are SNHLY and FYNNEI. This CDR3 region has 14 residues. CDR3 loop: CASSGGLGDQPQHF. In nucleotides, the CDR3 is TGTGCCAGCTCGGGGGGACTGGGTGATCAGCCCCAGCATTTT.

The chain employs TRBV18 and TRBJ1-3; possible D gene TRBD1, 6 bases. V lost 3 bases to trimming and J lost 0 bases, with 9 bases between them. The germline V gene encodes CDR1 KGHSH and CDR2 LQKENI. This CDR3 has 15 residues. The CDR3 here is CASSPQGNSGNTIYF. The CDR3, as DNA: TGTGCCAGCTCACCTCAGGGGAACTCTGGAAACACCATATATTTT.

As DNA, the CDR3 is TGTGCCAGCAGCTTATTTCGAGGTACTGGGGCCAACGTCCTGACTTTC. This sequence encodes CASSLFRGTGANVLTF. V usage is TRBV11-2 and J usage is TRBJ2-6; D gene ambiguous. CDR1 SGHAT and CDR2 FQNNGV come from the germline V gene. The CDR3 is 16 amino acids. V was cut by 2 bases and J by 2 bases, with 10 bases left in between.

V and J are TRBV5-4 and TRBJ2-7; the D gene is possibly TRBD2 (6 bases). This CDR3 contains 17 residues. V was pared by 3 bases and J by 0 bases, with 19 bases between. The germline CDR1 and CDR2 sequences are SGHNT and YYREEE (reference sequence). CDR3 sequence: CASSSGPSARYSYEQYF. In nucleotides, the CDR3 is TGTGCCAGCAGCTCCGGACCTAGCGCACGATACTCCTACGAGCAGTACTTC.

The count of this clone is one. The V gene is TRBV5-5, the J gene TRBJ1-5, with 7 bases fitting TRBD1. The CDR3 runs 15 residues. In germline, CDR1 is SGHKS, CDR2 YYEKEE (reference sequence). With 4 bases clipped from V and 2 bases from J, the junction kept 6 bases outside the gene matches. CDR3 nucleotides: TGTGCCAGCAGCGGAGGGGGCTCAGGCAATCAGCCCCAGCATTTT. This codes for CASSGGGSGNQPQHF. The full variable domain, its missing parts supplied by reference TRBV5-5 and TRBJ1-5, is DAGVTQSPTHLIKTRGQQVTLRCSPISGHKSVSWYQQVLGQGPQFIFQYYEKEERGRGNFPDRFSARQFPNYSSELNVNALLLGDSALYLCASSGGGSGNQPQHFGDGTRLSIL.

This chain joins TRBV30 and TRBJ1-1, with D possibly TRBD1 on 6 matching bases. Germline values: CDR1 GTSNPN, CDR2 SVGIG (reference sequence). The V gene lost 3 bases and the J gene lost 11 bases, with 19 bases spanning the gap. This CDR3 is built from 13 residues. CDR3: CAWSLNRDSLAFF. The CDR3 bases are TGTGCCTGGAGCCTAAACAGGGATAGCTTGGCTTTCTTT.

The rearrangement links TRBV7-9 to TRBJ1-6; unclear D gene. Germline assignment: CDR1 SEHNR and CDR2 FQNEAQ (reference sequence). V dropped 4 bases and J dropped 7 bases, with 14 bases sitting between them. The CDR3 has 15 residues. CDR3 region: CASSSPADLNSPLHF. The CDR3 bases are TGTGCCAGCAGCTCCCCTGCGGATTTGAATTCACCCCTCCACTTT.

The V and J genes are TRBV2 and TRBJ2-3, with D possibly matching TRBD2 (5 bases). CDR1 and CDR2 from the germline V gene are SNHLY and FYNNEI. V lost 8 bases to trimming and J lost 2 bases, with 17 bases between them. CDR3 length equals 15 residues. The CDR3 DNA reads as TGTGCCAGCGTCGTCGGGGATGGGTTCACAGATACGCAGTATTTT. As protein: CASVVGDGFTDTQYF.

The V and J genes are TRBV7-3 and TRBJ1-6, with a tentative D call TRBD1 (6 bases). This CDR3 is 14 amino acids long. Germline V lookup: CDR1 SGHTA, CDR2 FQGTGA. With 1 base removed from V and 10 bases from J, the gap between germline ends came to 11 bases. The CDR3 DNA sequence: TGTGCCAGCAGCTTAAACAGGGTAGACTCACCCCTCCACTTT. Its protein is CASSLNRVDSPLHF.

V and J are TRBV15 and TRBJ2-5, with 10 bases lining up with TRBD1. Losses at the gene ends were 5 bases for V and 0 bases for J; bases not matched to a gene: 15. In germline, CDR1 is LNHNV, CDR2 YYDKDF (reference sequence). The CDR3 totals 19 residues. As DNA, the CDR3 is TGTGCCACCAGCCAATCCCGGGACAGGGGATCTTGGTACCAAGAGACCCAGTACTTC. Amino acid sequence: CATSQSRDRGSWYQETQYF.

This CDR3 reads CASSPSTRLNTEAFF. As DNA, the CDR3 is TGTGCCAGCAGCCCAAGTACAAGATTGAACACTGAAGCTTTCTTT. V usage is TRBV28 and J usage is TRBJ1-1; D unresolved. There are 15 residues in the CDR3. Germline V gives CDR1 MDHEN, CDR2 SYDVKM. V gave up 6 bases and J gave up 0 bases, with 14 bases separating them. The variable domain in full, with the rest retrieved from reference TRBV28 and TRBJ1-1, is DVKVTQSSRYLVKRTGEKVFLECVQDMDHENMFWYRQDPGLGLRLIYFSYDVKMKEKGDIPEGYSVSREKKERFSLILESASTNQTSMYLCASSPSTRLNTEAFFGQGTRLTVV.

The rearrangement uses TRBV4-1 and TRBJ2-7; 10 bases map to TRBD1. The germline V gene has CDR1 MGHRA and CDR2 YSYEKL. The ends lost 5 bases at V and 3 bases at J; junction bases unmatched: 7. There are 15 residues in the CDR3. CDR3 coding DNA: TGCGCCAGCAGCGAGACAGGGGGCCTGGTCTACGAGCAGTACTTC. It encodes CASSETGGLVYEQYF.

V and J are TRBV7-9 and TRBJ2-5; a weak D match, TRBD1 (6 bases). The germline V and J ends were trimmed by 5 bases and 2 bases, with 12 bases remaining between them. Germline CDR1 SEHNR, CDR2 FQNEAQ (reference sequence). The length of the CDR3 is 14 residues. In nucleotides, the CDR3 is TGTGCCAGCAGCATTTGGACAGAACAAGAGACCCAGTACTTC. Translated, it gives CASSIWTEQETQYF. Full variable domain (missing parts from reference TRBV7-9 and TRBJ2-5): DTGVSQNPRHKITKRGQNVTFRCDPISEHNRLYWYRQTLGQGPEFLTYFQNEAQLEKSRLLSDRFSAERPKGSFSTLEIQRTEQGDSAMYLCASSIWTEQETQYFGPGTRLLVL.

This clone was observed a single time. The chain links TRBV10-2 to TRBJ2-1; D is perhaps TRBD1 (5 bases). Germline V gene sequence: CDR1 WSHSY, CDR2 SAAADI. V shed 7 bases and J shed 3 bases, with 13 bases lying between them. The CDR3 length is 14 residues. Here the CDR3 reads CASTAARGYNEQFF. The CDR3 DNA reads TGCGCCAGCACGGCGGCAAGGGGCTACAATGAGCAGTTCTTC.

V and J are TRBV28 and TRBJ2-7; TRBD1 matches at 9 bases. Trimming cost V 7 bases and J 4 bases; bases outside gene matches: 11. Germline lookup yields CDR1 MDHEN and CDR2 SYDVKM. The CDR3 contains 15 residues. CDR3 sequence: CASTLPTGGGYEQYF. The CDR3 DNA is TGTGCCAGCACCCTACCCACAGGGGGCGGGTACGAGCAGTACTTC.

The rearrangement uses TRBV14 and TRBJ2-3, with 13 bases that match TRBD2. The CDR3 consists of 15 residues. With 4 bases clipped from V and 7 bases from J, the junction kept 5 bases outside the gene matches. Germline values: CDR1 SGHDN, CDR2 FVKESK. The CDR3 nucleotides are TGTGCCAGCAGCCCGTCGACTAGCGGGAGGAATACGCAGTATTTT. Its protein is CASSPSTSGRNTQYF.

J is TRBJ2-7 and V is TRBV13; possibly TRBD1 for D (5 bases). The V gene lost 5 bases and the J gene lost 4 bases, with 9 bases spanning the gap. The germline V gene has CDR1 PRHDT and CDR2 FYEKMQ (reference sequence). The CDR3 has 12 residues. The CDR3 loop reads CASSVRAYEQYF. In nucleotides, the CDR3 is TGTGCCAGCAGCGTCAGGGCATACGAGCAGTACTTC.

The chain uses TRBV18 and TRBJ1-5; D is ambiguous. Germline CDR1 reads KGHSH; CDR2 reads LQKENI. The ends were cut back, 2 bases at V and 1 base at J, with 12 bases in the middle. The CDR3 contains 16 residues. The CDR3 here is CASSPEASGSNQPQHF. The CDR3 nucleotides read TGTGCCAGCTCACCAGAGGCCTCGGGGAGCAATCAGCCCCAGCATTTT. The full variable domain, its missing parts supplied by reference TRBV18 and TRBJ1-5, is NAGVMQNPRHLVRRRGQEARLRCSPMKGHSHVYWYRQLPEEGLKFMVYLQKENIIDESGMPKERFSAEFPKEGPSILRIQQVVRGDSAAYFCASSPEASGSNQPQHFGDGTRLSIL.

In DNA form, the CDR3 reads TGTGCCAGTAGTCCCAGACTAGGCTATGGGGCTACAACAGATACGCAGTATTTT. It encodes CASSPRLGYGATTDTQYF. J is TRBJ2-3 and V is TRBV19; D possibly corresponds to TRBD2 (6 bases). The CDR3 sequence is 18 residues long. Per germline, CDR1 LNHDA and CDR2 SQIVND (reference sequence). V lost 5 bases and J lost 3, with 24 bases in between.

The CDR3 region has the DNA TGTGCCAGCAATAACAGGGACAATTCACCCCTCCACTTT. Residues: CASNNRDNSPLHF. This chain joins TRBV9 and TRBJ1-6; TRBD1 is a possible D gene (6 bases). The CDR3 has 13 residues. V was cut by 6 bases and J by 7 bases, with 11 bases left in between. CDR1 and CDR2 (germline): SGDLS, YYNGEE.

Relative to its sample, this clone is medium-sized. The same CDR3 also results from other DNA sequences found in this sample. This sequence joins TRBV6-4 and TRBJ1-2, with 10 positions matching TRBD1. J lost 8 bases, V lost 0 bases, and 0 bases had no gene match. The CDR3 contains 13 residues. Germline assignment: CDR1 MRHNA and CDR2 SNTAGT. The CDR3 nucleotides are TGTGCCAGCAGTGACTCGACAGGGGGCGGCTACACCTTC. Residues: CASSDSTGGGYTF.